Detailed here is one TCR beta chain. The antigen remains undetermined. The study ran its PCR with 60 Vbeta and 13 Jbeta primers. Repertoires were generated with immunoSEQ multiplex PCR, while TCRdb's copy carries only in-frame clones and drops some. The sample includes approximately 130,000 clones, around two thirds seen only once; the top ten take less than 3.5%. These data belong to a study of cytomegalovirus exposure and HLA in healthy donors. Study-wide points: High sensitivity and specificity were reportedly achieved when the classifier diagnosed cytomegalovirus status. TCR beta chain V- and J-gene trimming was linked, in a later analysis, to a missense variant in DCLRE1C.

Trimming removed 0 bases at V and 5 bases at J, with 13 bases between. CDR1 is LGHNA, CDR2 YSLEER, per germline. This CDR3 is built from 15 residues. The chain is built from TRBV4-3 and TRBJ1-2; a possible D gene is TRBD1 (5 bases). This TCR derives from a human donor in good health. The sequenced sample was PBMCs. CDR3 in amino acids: CASSQDGRAIYGYTF. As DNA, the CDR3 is TGCGCCAGCAGCCAAGATGGCAGGGCCATATATGGCTACACCTTC.